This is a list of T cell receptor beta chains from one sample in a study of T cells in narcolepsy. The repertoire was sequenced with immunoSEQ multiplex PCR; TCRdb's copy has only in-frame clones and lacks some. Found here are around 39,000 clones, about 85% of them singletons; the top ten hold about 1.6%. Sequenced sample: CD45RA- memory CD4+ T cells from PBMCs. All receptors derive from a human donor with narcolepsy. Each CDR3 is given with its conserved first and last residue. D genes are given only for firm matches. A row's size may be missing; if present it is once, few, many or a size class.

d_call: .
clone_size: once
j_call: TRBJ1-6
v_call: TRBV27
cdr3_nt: TGTGCCAGCACCCTACCAGGGTATAATTCACCCCTCCACTTT
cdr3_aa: CASTLPGYNSPLHF

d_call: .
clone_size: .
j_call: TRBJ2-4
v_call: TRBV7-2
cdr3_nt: TGTGCCAGCAGGCCGGGACTAGCCAAAAACATTCAGTACTTC
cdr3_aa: CASRPGLAKNIQYF

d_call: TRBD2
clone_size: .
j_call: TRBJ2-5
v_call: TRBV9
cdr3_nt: TGTGCCAGCAGCGTAGGATCGCAGACTAGCGGGGGACCGTACCAAGAGACCCAGTACTTC
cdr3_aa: CASSVGSQTSGGPYQETQYF

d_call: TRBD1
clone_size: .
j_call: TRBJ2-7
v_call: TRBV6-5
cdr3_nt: TGTGCCAGCACACTGAATGGACAGGGAAACAAGCAGTACTTC
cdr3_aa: CASTLNGQGNKQYF

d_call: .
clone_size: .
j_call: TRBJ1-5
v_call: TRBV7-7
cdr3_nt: TGTGCTAGCAGCCCAGCGAGGGGGGGCGATCGCAATCAGCCCCAGCATTTT
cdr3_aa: CASSPARGGDRNQPQHF

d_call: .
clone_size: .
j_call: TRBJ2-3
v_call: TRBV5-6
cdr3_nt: TGTGCCAGCAGCTTGGTCGAGGGGGTGGTGAGAACAGATACGCAGTATTTT
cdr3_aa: CASSLVEGVVRTDTQYF

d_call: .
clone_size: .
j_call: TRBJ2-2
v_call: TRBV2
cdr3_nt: TGTGCCAGCAGTGAAAGGCAGAGAGGGGAGCTGTTTTTT
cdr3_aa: CASSERQRGELFF

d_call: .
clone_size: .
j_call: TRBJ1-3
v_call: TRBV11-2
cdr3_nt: TGTGCCAGCAGCTCGCTCTCAGGGGGAAACACCATATATTTT
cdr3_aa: CASSSLSGGNTIYF

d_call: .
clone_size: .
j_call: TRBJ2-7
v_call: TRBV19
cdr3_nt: TGTGCCAGTAGTAGAACTAGTGGCGAGCAGTACTTC
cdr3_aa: CASSRTSGEQYF

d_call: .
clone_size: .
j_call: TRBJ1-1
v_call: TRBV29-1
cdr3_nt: TGCAGCGTCGGTCAGGGCGGTGAAGCTTTCTTT
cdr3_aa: CSVGQGGEAFF

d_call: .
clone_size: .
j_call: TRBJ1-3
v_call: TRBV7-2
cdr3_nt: TGTGCCAGCAGCTTAGCGGTGGGGCAGGGGTTGGGAAACACCATATATTTT
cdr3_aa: CASSLAVGQGLGNTIYF

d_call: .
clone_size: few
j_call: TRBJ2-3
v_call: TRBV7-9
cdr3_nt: TGTGCCAGCAGCTTAGCGTCAGGGTGGGCAGATACGCAGTATTTT
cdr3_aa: CASSLASGWADTQYF

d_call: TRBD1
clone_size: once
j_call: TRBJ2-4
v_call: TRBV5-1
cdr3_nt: TGCGCCAGCAGCTTACAGGGGTCCGAGCACATTCAGTACTTC
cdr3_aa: CASSLQGSEHIQYF

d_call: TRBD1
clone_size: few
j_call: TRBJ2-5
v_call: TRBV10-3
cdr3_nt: TGTGCCATCAGTGTGGGACAGGGAGAGACCCAGTACTTC
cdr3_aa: CAISVGQGETQYF

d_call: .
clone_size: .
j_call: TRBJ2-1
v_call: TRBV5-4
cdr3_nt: TGTGCCAGCAGCTTGGACTACAATGAGCAGTTCTTC
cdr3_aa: CASSLDYNEQFF

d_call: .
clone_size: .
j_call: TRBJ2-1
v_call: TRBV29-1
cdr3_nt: TGCAGCGCAAGGGGGGACCGGTCCTACAATGAGCAGTTCTTC
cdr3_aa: CSARGDRSYNEQFF

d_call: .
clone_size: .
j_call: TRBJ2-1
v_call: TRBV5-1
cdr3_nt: TGCGCCAGCAGCTTGAGTTCCCTCAACAATGAGCAGTTCTTC
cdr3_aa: CASSLSSLNNEQFF

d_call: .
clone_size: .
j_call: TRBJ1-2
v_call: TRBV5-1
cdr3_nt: TGCGCCAGCAGCATTACCCAGGGTAACTATGGCTACACCTTC
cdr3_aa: CASSITQGNYGYTF

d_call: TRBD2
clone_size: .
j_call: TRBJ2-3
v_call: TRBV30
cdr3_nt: TGTGCCTGGAGTTGGTCTAGCGGGGAAGGGGGGGCGCAGTATTTT
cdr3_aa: CAWSWSSGEGGAQYF

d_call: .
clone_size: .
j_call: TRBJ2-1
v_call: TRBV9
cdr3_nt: TGTGCCAGCAGCGCTACGACCGGAGGCGATGAGCAGTTCTTC
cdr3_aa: CASSATTGGDEQFF

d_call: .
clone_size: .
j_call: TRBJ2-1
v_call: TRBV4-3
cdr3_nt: TGCGCCAGCAGCCATGTCAAAGGGGATGAGCAGTTCTTC
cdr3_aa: CASSHVKGDEQFF

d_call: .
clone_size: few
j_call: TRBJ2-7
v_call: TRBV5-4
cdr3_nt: TGTGCCAGCAGCTTGCCGGGGTACGAGCAGTACTTC
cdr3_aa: CASSLPGYEQYF

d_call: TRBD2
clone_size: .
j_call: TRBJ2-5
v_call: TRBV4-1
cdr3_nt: TGCGCCAGCAGCCAAGTACTAGCGGGGGGCCAAGAGACCCAGTACTTC
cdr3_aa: CASSQVLAGGQETQYF

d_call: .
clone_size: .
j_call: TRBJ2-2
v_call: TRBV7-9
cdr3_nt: TGTGCCAGCAGCCTCAGTTCTGATGCCGGGGAGCTGTTTTTT
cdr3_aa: CASSLSSDAGELFF

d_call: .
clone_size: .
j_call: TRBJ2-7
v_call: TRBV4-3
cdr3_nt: TGCGCCAGCAGCCAACTGCCAGGACTCTCCTACGAGCAGTACTTC
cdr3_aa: CASSQLPGLSYEQYF

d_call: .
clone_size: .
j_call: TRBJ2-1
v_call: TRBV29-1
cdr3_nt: TGCAGCTCCCGTGTGGGGGCCGGCTCCTACAATGAGCAGTTCTTC
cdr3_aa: CSSRVGAGSYNEQFF

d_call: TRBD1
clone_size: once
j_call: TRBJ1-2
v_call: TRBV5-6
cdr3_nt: TGTGCCAGCAGCTCCCTAACAGGGGGTCGGTACTATGGCTACACCTTC
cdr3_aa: CASSSLTGGRYYGYTF

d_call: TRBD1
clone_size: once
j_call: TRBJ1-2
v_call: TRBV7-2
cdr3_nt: TGTGCCAGCAGCTTAGGGGGACAGGGGCACTATGGCTACACCTTC
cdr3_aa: CASSLGGQGHYGYTF

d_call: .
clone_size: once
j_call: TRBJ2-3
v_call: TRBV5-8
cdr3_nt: TGTGCCAGCAGCTTCTCGTCTAGCACAGATACGCAGTATTTT
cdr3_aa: CASSFSSSTDTQYF

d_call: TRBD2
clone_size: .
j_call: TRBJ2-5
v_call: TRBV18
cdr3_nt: TGTGCCACCCGGACTAGCGGGTACCAAGAGACCCAGTACTTC
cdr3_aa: CATRTSGYQETQYF

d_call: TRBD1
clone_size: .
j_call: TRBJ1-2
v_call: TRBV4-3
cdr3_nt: TGCGCCAGCAGCCAAGGAGTGGCACAGGGGTTAGGCGGCTACACCTTC
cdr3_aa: CASSQGVAQGLGGYTF

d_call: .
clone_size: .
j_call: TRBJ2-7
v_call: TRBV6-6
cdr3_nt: TGTGCCAGCAGCTCTATTGGTAGCCACGAGCAGTACTTC
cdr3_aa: CASSSIGSHEQYF

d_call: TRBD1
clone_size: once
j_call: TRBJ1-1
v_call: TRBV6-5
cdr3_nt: TGTGCCAGCAGTTACGGGACAGCGAACACTGAAGCTTTCTTT
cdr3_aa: CASSYGTANTEAFF

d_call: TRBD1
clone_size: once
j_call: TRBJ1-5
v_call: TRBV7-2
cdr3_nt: TGTGCCAGCAGCGCCGGGACAGGGGTTCAGCCCCAGCATTTT
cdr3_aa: CASSAGTGVQPQHF

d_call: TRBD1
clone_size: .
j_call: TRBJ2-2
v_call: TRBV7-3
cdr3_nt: TGTGCCAGCAGCTTTACAGGGGCCGGGGAGCTGTTTTTT
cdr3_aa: CASSFTGAGELFF

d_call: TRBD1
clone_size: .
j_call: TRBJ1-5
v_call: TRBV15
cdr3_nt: TGTGCCACCAGCTGGACAGGGGGAACCAATCAGCCCCAGCATTTT
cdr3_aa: CATSWTGGTNQPQHF

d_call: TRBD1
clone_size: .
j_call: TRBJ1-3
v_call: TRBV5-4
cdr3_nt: TGTGCCAGCAGCTTGGAGGACAGGGTCGGAAACACCATATATTTT
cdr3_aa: CASSLEDRVGNTIYF

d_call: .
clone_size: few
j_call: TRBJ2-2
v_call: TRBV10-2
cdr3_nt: TGCGCCAGCAGTGAGTCGCAGGTAGCGGCAAACACCGGGGAGCTGTTTTTT
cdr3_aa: CASSESQVAANTGELFF

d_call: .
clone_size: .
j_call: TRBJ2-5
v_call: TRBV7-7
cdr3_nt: TGTGCCAGCAGCTTAGGGGGTCGGGAGACCCAGTACTTC
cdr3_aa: CASSLGGRETQYF

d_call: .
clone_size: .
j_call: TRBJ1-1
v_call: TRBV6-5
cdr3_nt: TGTGCCAGCAGTAGAAGGCAGGAGTCTGAAGCTTTCTTT
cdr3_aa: CASSRRQESEAFF

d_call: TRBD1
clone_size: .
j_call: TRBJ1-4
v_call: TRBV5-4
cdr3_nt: TGTGCCAGCAGCACAGGGGGCGGTGAAAAACTGTTTTTT
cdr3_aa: CASSTGGGEKLFF

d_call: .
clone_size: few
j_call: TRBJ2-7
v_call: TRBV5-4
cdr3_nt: TGTGCCAGCAGCTTTCCTCCCTTAGGACAGTACGAGCAGTACTTC
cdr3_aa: CASSFPPLGQYEQYF

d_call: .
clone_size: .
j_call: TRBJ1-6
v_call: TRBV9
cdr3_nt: TGTGCCAGCAGCCCGAGACCAAATTCACCCCTCCACTTT
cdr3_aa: CASSPRPNSPLHF

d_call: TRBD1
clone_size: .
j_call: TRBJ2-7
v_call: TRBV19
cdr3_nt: TGTGCCAGTAGTGCTGGGACAGGGTCCGTCTCCTACGAGCAGTACTTC
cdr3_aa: CASSAGTGSVSYEQYF

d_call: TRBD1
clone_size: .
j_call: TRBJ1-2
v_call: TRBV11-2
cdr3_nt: TGTGCCAGCAGCAGGACAGGTAACTATGGCTACACCTTC
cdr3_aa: CASSRTGNYGYTF

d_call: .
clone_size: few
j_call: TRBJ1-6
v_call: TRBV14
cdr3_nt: TGTGCCAGCAGCCAAGAAACAGGGAATTCACCCCTCCACTTT
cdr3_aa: CASSQETGNSPLHF

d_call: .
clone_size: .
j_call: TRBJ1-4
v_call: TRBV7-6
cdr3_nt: TGTGCCAGCAGCGTTGGCCGGCGGGAAAAACTGTTTTTT
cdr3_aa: CASSVGRREKLFF

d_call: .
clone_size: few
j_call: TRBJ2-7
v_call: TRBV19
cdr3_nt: TGTGCCAGTAGTATTAATGGGGACACCCGTTACGAGCAGTACTTC
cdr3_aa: CASSINGDTRYEQYF

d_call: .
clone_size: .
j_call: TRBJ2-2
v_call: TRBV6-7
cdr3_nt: TGTGCCAGCAGTCAGGGCCCGGCGAACACCGGGGAGCTGTTTTTT
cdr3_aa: CASSQGPANTGELFF

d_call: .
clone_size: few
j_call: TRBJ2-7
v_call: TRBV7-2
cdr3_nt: TGTGCCAGCAGCCCTGACAGAGAAATCTACGAGCAGTACTTC
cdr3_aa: CASSPDREIYEQYF

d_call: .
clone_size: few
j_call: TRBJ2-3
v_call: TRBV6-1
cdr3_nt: TGTGCCAGCAGTGTGAGGGGTACAGATACGCAGTATTTT
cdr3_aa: CASSVRGTDTQYF

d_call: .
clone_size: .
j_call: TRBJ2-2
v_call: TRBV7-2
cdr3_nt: TGTGCCAGCAGCCCCCGGGTCCCGGGGAACGGGGAGCTGTTTTTT
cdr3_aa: CASSPRVPGNGELFF

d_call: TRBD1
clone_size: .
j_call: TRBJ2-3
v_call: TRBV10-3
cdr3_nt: TGTGCCATCAGGGGGGACAGGGGCACAGATACGCAGTATTTT
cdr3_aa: CAIRGDRGTDTQYF